This T cell receptor beta chain was documented in a study of blood T cell repertoires in COVID-19. Produced via immunoSEQ multiplex PCR; TCRdb's table is partial and in-frame only. The repertoire holds some 150,000 clones, with about 86% as singletons. Per germline, CDR1 MDHEN and CDR2 SYDVKM. The CDR3 spans 14 residues. V was cut by 6 bases and J by 0 bases, with 10 bases left in between. This chain connects TRBV28 to TRBJ2-3; D might be TRBD2 (6 bases). The TCR was taken from a woman aged 55-70 years with acute or convalescent COVID-19. The sequencing sample was made of peripheral blood. CDR3 nucleotides: TGTGCCAGCAGCCCGGGAGCTAGCACAGATACGCAGTATTTT. Amino acid sequence: CASSPGASTDTQYF.